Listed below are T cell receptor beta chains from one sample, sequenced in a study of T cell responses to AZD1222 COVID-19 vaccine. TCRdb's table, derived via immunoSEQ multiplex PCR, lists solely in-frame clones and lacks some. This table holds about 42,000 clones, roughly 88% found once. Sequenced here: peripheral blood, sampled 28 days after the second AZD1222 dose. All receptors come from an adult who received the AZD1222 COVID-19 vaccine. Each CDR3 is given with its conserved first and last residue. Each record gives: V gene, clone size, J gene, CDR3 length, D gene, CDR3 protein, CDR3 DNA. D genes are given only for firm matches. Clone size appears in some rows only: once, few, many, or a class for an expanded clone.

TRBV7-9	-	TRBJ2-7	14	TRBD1	CASSQGANSYEQYF	TGTGCCAGCAGCCAGGGGGCAAACTCCTACGAGCAGTACTTC
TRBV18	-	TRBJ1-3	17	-	CASSPLDSVVSGNTIYF	TGTGCCAGCTCACCACTGGACAGTGTCGTCTCTGGAAACACCATATATTTT
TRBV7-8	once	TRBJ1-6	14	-	CASSLASMGSPLHF	TGTGCCAGCAGCTTAGCTAGCATGGGTTCACCCCTCCACTTT
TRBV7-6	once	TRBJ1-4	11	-	CASSFGEKLFF	TGTGCCAGCAGCTTTGGCGAAAAACTGTTTTTT
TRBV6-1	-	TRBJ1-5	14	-	CASSERQNNQPQHF	TGTGCCAGCAGTGAGAGACAGAACAATCAGCCCCAGCATTTT
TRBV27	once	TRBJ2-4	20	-	CASSKTTLRSSVEAKNIQYF	TGTGCCAGCAGTAAAACGACTCTTAGGTCGTCGGTTGAGGCCAAAAACATTCAGTACTTC
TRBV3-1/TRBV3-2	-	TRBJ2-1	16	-	CASSQATVVRANEQFF	TGTGCCAGCAGCCAAGCCACGGTGGTCCGCGCCAATGAGCAGTTCTTC
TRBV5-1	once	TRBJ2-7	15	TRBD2	CASSLRLAESYEQYF	TGCGCCAGCAGCTTGAGGCTAGCGGAGTCCTACGAGCAGTACTTC
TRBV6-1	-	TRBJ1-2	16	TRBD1	CASSGGRTGSNYGYTF	TGTGCCAGCAGTGGTGGTAGGACAGGCTCTAACTATGGCTACACCTTC
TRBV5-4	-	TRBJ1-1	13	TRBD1	CASSWGTTGEAFF	TGTGCCAGCAGCTGGGGGACGACAGGGGAAGCTTTCTTT
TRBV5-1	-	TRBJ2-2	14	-	CASSFPSASGELFF	TGCGCCAGCAGCTTTCCTAGCGCGTCCGGGGAGCTGTTTTTT
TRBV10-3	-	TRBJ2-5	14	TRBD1	CAIRQGQGEQTQYF	TGTGCCATCAGGCAAGGACAGGGAGAGCAGACCCAGTACTTC
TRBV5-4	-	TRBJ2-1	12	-	CASSFVNNEQFF	TGTGCCAGCAGCTTCGTGAACAATGAGCAGTTCTTC
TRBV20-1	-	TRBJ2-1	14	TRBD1	CSASRRGTYNEQFF	TGCAGTGCTAGTCGCAGGGGGACCTACAATGAGCAGTTCTTC
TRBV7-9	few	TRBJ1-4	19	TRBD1	CASSFSIRDRGPTNEKLFF	TGTGCCAGCAGCTTTTCAATCCGGGACAGGGGACCAACTAATGAAAAACTGTTTTTT
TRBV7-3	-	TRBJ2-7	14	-	CASSLNPQGSEQYF	TGTGCCAGCAGCTTAAATCCCCAGGGGTCCGAGCAGTACTTC
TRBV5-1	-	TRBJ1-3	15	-	CASRPLGTPGNTIYF	TGCGCCAGCAGGCCCCTAGGTACCCCTGGAAACACCATATATTTT
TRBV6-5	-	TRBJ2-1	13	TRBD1	CASSYATGVQQFF	TGTGCCAGCAGTTACGCGACAGGGGTCCAGCAGTTCTTC
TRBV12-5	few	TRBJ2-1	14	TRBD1	CASGHARQGDEQFF	TGTGCTAGTGGTCACGCGAGACAGGGCGATGAGCAGTTCTTC
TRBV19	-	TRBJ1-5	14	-	CASSIRSGNQPQHF	TGTGCCAGTAGTATACGGAGCGGCAATCAGCCCCAGCATTTT
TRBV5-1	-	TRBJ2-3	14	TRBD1	CASSLGTATDTQYF	TGCGCCAGCAGCTTAGGGACAGCCACAGATACGCAGTATTTT
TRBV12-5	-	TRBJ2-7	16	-	CASGLVQGIRPYEQYF	TGTGCTAGTGGTTTGGTACAAGGGATCAGGCCTTACGAGCAGTACTTC
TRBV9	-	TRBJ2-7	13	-	CASSTGITHEQYF	TGTGCCAGCAGCACCGGGATAACCCACGAGCAGTACTTC